The subject of this entry is one T cell receptor (beta chain). Its antigen is unidentified. Two oligonucleotides, mixed equimolar, formed the beta constant-region primer covering TRBC1 and TRBC2. Four rounds of PCR amplified the ligated cDNA using nested alpha and beta constant-region primers plus SP2. TCRdb re-analysed the UMI-ligation and nested PCR reads in MiXCR, keeping a single row per CDR3 protein. Altogether 90,000 to 120,000 distinct CDR3 sequences are present, more than 14% being singletons, with the ten largest covering around 3%. The length of the CDR3 is 11 residues. Germline loops: CDR1 SQVTM, CDR2 ANQGSEA. Trimming left V 7 bases short and J 2 bases short, with 8 bases between. This entry comes from a study of naive and memory T cell subsets. Study outcomes and limitations: Naive repertoires, especially CD8, held a few larger clonotypes, possibly memory cells re-expressing CD45RA. Gini index rose across naive, CM, EM and EMRA in CD4 and CD8.

Source material: naive CD8+ T cells from blood. The receptor was isolated from a human donor in good health. The genes are TRBV29-1 and TRBJ1-2; D gene uncertain. CDR3 sequence reads: CSALQNYGYTF. CDR3 nucleotide sequence: TGCAGCGCCCTACAGAACTATGGCTACACCTTC.